This T cell receptor beta chain was found in a study of T cells in localized non-small cell lung cancer (TCRdb year 2020). General notes on the study: T cell repertoires of 236 early-stage NSCLC patients were analyzed, with tumors being compared against uninvolved tumor-adjacent lungs. The cohort comprised a few hundred treatment-naïve NSCLC patients with resected, localized lung tumors. The mean age of the NSCLC patients was about 64 years, with 120 to 150 men and around 110 women. The study at large found these results: Because the study design was exploratory, TCR variables were selected using unadjusted p-values without false-discovery rate correction. The highest T cell clonality was observed in uninvolved tumor-adjacent lung, where clonality exceeded that of tumor, suggesting that antigenic responses were more focused in uninvolved tumor-adjacent lung. Of the top 100 tumor clones, a median of roughly 56 were detected in paired uninvolved adjacent lung; around 27 were also among that lung's top 100. Because multi-region tumor sequencing was not done, intratumor heterogeneity could not be ruled out. Longer overall survival was associated with higher blood T cell density, whereas shorter survival was associated with higher adjacent-lung clonality.

Comment on this clone: What antigen it recognizes has not been identified. Base qualities are missing; no much larger clone stands one base away.

TCR beta CDR3 regions were sequenced from DNA using the immunoSEQ Assay. The authors' pipeline ran thus. T cell density was computed as TCR beta template counts normalized to usable DNA estimated by amplifying housekeeping genes. The preseqR package was used to estimate richness by extrapolating to 400,000 templates for PBMC samples and to 120,000 templates for tissue samples. Clonality was calculated as one minus Pielou's evenness. Tissue-enriched TCRs were identified through differential abundance testing performed on productive amino-acid clonotypes, with a minimum total count of 5 and an alpha of 0.1. Repertoire overlap between compartments was quantified with the Jaccard Index and Morisita Overlap Index. GLIPH grouped TCR beta CDR3s together with public tetramer-defined viral CDR3s, and a viral motif had to include at least three viral sequences and show V-gene enrichment. As stored in TCRdb, this immuneACCESS dataset retains in-frame rearrangements with V and J assigned. A fraction of the clones does not appear; measured against another copy, unresolved V genes explain less than half of the discrepancy, and the remainder lacks a known reason. V, J and clone size are those of that table, while D and trimming were read from the DNA. This sample gives 1,200 or so clones in total; around 25% of them show up just once. The top ten clones comprise approximately 24% of the sample.

At diagnosis, peripheral blood, uninvolved tumor-adjacent lung and tumor were collected and were preserved as a mix of fresh-frozen and FFPE material. The sequence was collected from a man between 40 and 70 years old with stage II squamous cell lung carcinoma. Sequenced material: lung tumor tissue, taken before any cancer treatment.

The CDR3 is CASSSQAVQETQYF. The DNA sequence reads TGTGCCAGCAGTTCACAGGCTGTCCAAGAGACCCAGTACTTC. Rearrangement joined TRBV6-8 to TRBJ2-5, with TRBD1 perhaps the D gene, on 5 matching bases. CDR1 and CDR2, looked up from the germline V gene, are MNHGY and SAAAGT. Trimming takes 4 bases from V and 1 base from J, and the germline ends sit 10 bases apart. The CDR3 has 14 amino acids, counting the end cysteine and phenylalanine. The only DNA kept is the CDR3, 42 bases in frame from the first base.